The T cell receptor (beta chain) under discussion was sequenced for a study of shared clonotypes between healthy human individuals. Whole-study results and caveats: As a rule, naive subsets had a larger estimated richness than memory subsets.

Genomic DNA from each subset was divided evenly over several immunoSEQ plates. Assay: immunoSEQ multiplex PCR; the TCRdb copy retains only in-frame clones and omits some. This repertoire shows hundreds of thousands of clones, roughly 78% found once; its top ten account for under 2%. Germline assignment: CDR1 SGHAT and CDR2 FQNNGV. V lost 4 bases and J lost 5, with 14 bases in between. The CDR3 runs 14 residues. As to this clone: Its antigen remains unidentified.

Source material: memory CD4+ T cells sorted from blood. Subset indicated: CD45RA-negative fraction. The V and J genes are TRBV11-2 and TRBJ1-2; D is unclear. This TCR came from a woman aged 30 to 39 in good health. The chain's CDR3 is CASSSVGRAYGYTF. In nucleotides, the CDR3 is TGTGCCAGCAGCTCAGTCGGCAGAGCGTATGGCTACACCTTC. The full variable domain, completed using reference TRBV11-2 and TRBJ1-2, is EAGVAQSPRYKIIEKRQSVAFWCNPISGHATLYWYQQILGQGPKLLIQFQNNGVVDDSQLPKDRFSAERLKGVDSTLKIQPAKLEDSAVYLCASSSVGRAYGYTFGSGTRLTVV.